This TCR beta chain was captured in a study of identical twins. Whole-study results and caveats: Beta out-of-frame sequences showed weaker excess twin sharing. Possibly, invariant MAIT and iNKT cells partly confounded zero-insertion analyses.

This clonotype was detected many times. Antigen: not known. TCRdb passed the 5' RACE reads through MiXCR, listing each CDR3 protein once. The sample lists 500,000 or so distinct CDR3 sequences, 14% occurring once. The V end lost 3 bases, the J end lost 0 bases, and 5 bases lay between the germline ends. From germline, CDR1 is MDHEN and CDR2 SYDVKM. The CDR3 is 14 amino acids. In addition, the sample was reused for a study of yellow fever vaccine responses in identical twins.

The TCR sequence derives from a young woman in good health. The gene calls are TRBV28 and TRBJ1-4, with D hard to call. The sequenced sample consisted of CD4+ T cells sorted from blood. The chain's CDR3 is CASSFGATNEKLFF. In DNA form, the CDR3 reads TGTGCCAGCAGTTTCGGGGCAACTAATGAAAAACTGTTTTTT. Using reference TRBV28 and TRBJ1-4 for the parts outside the CDR3, the full variable domain is DVKVTQSSRYLVKRTGEKVFLECVQDMDHENMFWYRQDPGLGLRLIYFSYDVKMKEKGDIPEGYSVSREKKERFSLILESASTNQTSMYLCASSFGATNEKLFFGSGTQLSVL.